The 19 T cell receptor beta chains below all came from one sample that was sequenced in a study of blood T cell repertoires in COVID-19. TCRdb's copy holds only in-frame clones and misses some; the assay was immunoSEQ multiplex PCR. The sample holds about 68,000 clones, 86% seen once. Sequences were obtained from peripheral blood. These receptors were obtained from a woman between 55 and 75 years old with acute or convalescent COVID-19.

The gene calls are TRBV25-1 and TRBJ1-3; the D is unclear. Germline CDR1 and CDR2: MGHDK and SYGVNS. V was cut by 1 base and J by 0 bases, with 10 bases left in between. The CDR3 extends over 16 amino acids. CDR3 DNA: TGTGCCAGCAGTGAATTTGGTAGTTTCTCTGGAAACACCATATATTTT. Encoded protein: CASSEFGSFSGNTIYF.

The J gene is TRBJ1-1, the V gene TRBV20-1; D unclear. CDR3 length: 13 residues. V dropped 3 bases and J dropped 11 bases, with 19 bases sitting between them. Germline V lookup: CDR1 DFQATT, CDR2 SNEGSKA (reference sequence). In DNA, the CDR3 is TGCAGTGCTAGTGTAGCCGCGGATACTGGGGCTTTCTTT. Protein product: CSASVAADTGAFF.

The V call is TRBV18, the J call TRBJ2-7; D is undetermined. CDR1 and CDR2 from the germline V gene are KGHSH and LQKENI. The V gene lost 6 bases and the J gene lost 5 bases, with 14 bases spanning the gap. The CDR3 spans 13 residues. CDR3 sequence reads: CASSPPGSNEQYF. Here the CDR3 DNA reads TGTGCCAGCTCTCCTCCGGGTTCCAACGAGCAGTACTTC.

The chain combines TRBV20-1 with TRBJ1-1; D is unresolved. Deletions cut 3 bases from V and 0 bases from J, with 11 bases between. This CDR3 region has 14 residues. Germline lookup yields CDR1 DFQATT and CDR2 SNEGSKA (reference sequence). The DNA of the CDR3 is TGCAGTGCTAGTTCTCGGTCGGTGAACACTGAAGCTTTCTTT. Protein: CSASSRSVNTEAFF.

The rearrangement uses TRBV18 and TRBJ1-1; no firm D call. V lost 0 bases, J lost 10 bases, and 12 bases lay in between. The CDR3 covers 13 residues. Germline loops: CDR1 KGHSH, CDR2 LQKENI. The CDR3 loop reads CASSPPDLRGAFF. The CDR3 DNA reads as TGTGCCAGCTCACCACCCGACCTTCGAGGAGCTTTCTTT.

The sample holds one count of this clone. The chain is built from TRBV6-2 or TRBV6-3 and TRBJ1-5, with 7 nucleotides matching TRBD1. The CDR3 is 16 residues long. Trimming at V came to 6 bases and at J to 3 bases, leaving 11 bases not matched to a gene. Per the germline V gene, CDR1 is MNHEY and CDR2 is SVGEGT. The CDR3 spells CASSLGQILINQPQHF. CDR3 DNA sequence: TGTGCCAGCAGCTTGGGACAGATACTTATCAATCAGCCCCAGCATTTT.

The chain uses TRBV19 and TRBJ2-2; 7 bases are a match to TRBD1. Germline assignment: CDR1 LNHDA and CDR2 SQIVND (reference sequence). This CDR3 spans 15 amino acids. Losses at the gene ends were 6 bases for V and 1 base for J; bases not matched to a gene: 5. The CDR3 coding sequence is TGTGCCAGTAGCCAGACAGGGTGGAACACCGGGGAGCTGTTTTTT. This codes for CASSQTGWNTGELFF.

The chain has TRBV2 and TRBJ1-6; TRBD1 matches at 9 bases. In germline, CDR1 is SNHLY, CDR2 FYNNEI. V dropped 8 bases and J dropped 7; count of bases not matched to a gene: 3. The CDR3 extends over 13 amino acids. CDR3 sequence reads: CASRDRVNSPLHF. For the CDR3, the DNA is TGTGCCAGCCGGGACAGGGTAAATTCACCCCTCCACTTT.

This chain uses TRBV28 with TRBJ1-2; 7 nucleotides line up with TRBD1. Trimming at V came to 5 bases and at J to 5 bases, leaving 11 bases not matched to a gene. The CDR3 contains 15 residues. Germline loops: CDR1 MDHEN, CDR2 SYDVKM. The CDR3 nucleotides are TGTGCCAGCAGTGTCGGTACCGGGACAGTGTATGGCTACACCTTC. This encodes CASSVGTGTVYGYTF.

The V and J genes are TRBV25-1 and TRBJ1-2; a weak D match, TRBD1 (5 bases). The CDR3 has 13 amino acids. In germline, CDR1 is MGHDK, CDR2 SYGVNS. Trimming removed 0 bases at V and 8 bases at J, with 10 bases between. CDR3 in DNA: TGTGCCAGCAGTGAATACAGGGTGGGAGGCTACACCTTC. Translated: CASSEYRVGGYTF.

The CDR3 bases are TGTGCCAGCAGCCAAGGGGCACCTGGGGGGAGGATGGGCGCCGGGGAGCTGTTTTTT. As protein: CASSQGAPGGRMGAGELFF. The chain recombines TRBV3-1 (or the pseudogene TRBV3-2) with TRBJ2-2, with a possible D match to TRBD2 (6 bases). CDR3 size: 19 residues. The V end was cut by 1 base, the J end by 6 bases, with 24 bases between. The germline V gene has CDR1 LGHDT and CDR2 YNNKEL (reference sequence).

Only one count was recorded for this clone. V usage is TRBV30 and J usage is TRBJ1-1; D is ambiguous. V was cut by 1 base and J by 3 bases, with 15 bases left in between. Germline V gene sequence: CDR1 GTSNPN, CDR2 SVGIG (reference sequence). The CDR3 sequence is 15 residues long. The CDR3 here is CAWSGGVSHHTEAFF. The CDR3 DNA reads TGTGCCTGGAGTGGAGGAGTTTCCCATCACACTGAAGCTTTCTTT.

The chain combines TRBV28 with TRBJ2-5; the match to TRBD1 covers 10 bases. Germline-derived CDR1 and CDR2 are MDHEN and SYDVKM. Trimming at V came to 1 base and at J to 4 bases, leaving 3 bases not matched to a gene. The CDR3 is 15 residues long. The CDR3: CASSLYGQGGETQYF. DNA of the CDR3: TGTGCCAGCAGTTTATACGGACAGGGGGGAGAGACCCAGTACTTC.

The rearrangement joins TRBV25-1 to TRBJ2-1; the match to TRBD2 covers 14 bases. V was pared by 7 bases and J by 9 bases, with 17 bases of the junction left unmatched. Germline CDR1 reads MGHDK; CDR2 reads SYGVNS. This CDR3 has 18 amino acids. CDR3 DNA sequence: TGTGCCAGCACCGGAGGGGGTCAGACTAGCGGGAGGGTAGGTGAGCAGTTCTTC. Translating gives CASTGGGQTSGRVGEQFF.

This sequence joins TRBV18 and TRBJ2-7; perhaps TRBD1 as D (6 bases). Trimming stripped 0 bases from V and 7 bases from J, with 16 bases between. The CDR3 runs 15 residues. CDR1 is KGHSH and CDR2 is LQKENI in the germline V gene. The DNA of the CDR3 is TGTGCCAGCTCACCACCGGGGGACACTGTAAGTGAGCAGTACTTC. As protein: CASSPPGDTVSEQYF.

The chain combines TRBV3-1 (or the pseudogene TRBV3-2) with TRBJ2-7; perhaps TRBD1 as D (5 bases). Looked up from germline, CDR1 is LGHDT and CDR2 is YNNKEL (reference sequence). Trimming removed 1 base at V and 7 bases at J, with 11 bases between. The CDR3 length is 13 residues. CDR3 sequence: CASSQVRAGEQYF. The DNA of the CDR3 is TGTGCCAGCAGCCAAGTCAGGGCCGGTGAGCAGTACTTC.

The CDR3 coding sequence is TGCAGCGTCGGGAGTCAGAACCGGGGGAATGAGCAGTTCTTC. As protein: CSVGSQNRGNEQFF. The rearrangement uses TRBV29-1 and TRBJ2-1, with D tentatively TRBD2 (6 bases). The ends were cut back, 6 bases at V and 7 bases at J, with 19 bases in the middle. Per germline, CDR1 SQVTM and CDR2 ANQGSEA. The CDR3 totals 14 residues.

The chain links TRBV6-5 to TRBJ1-1; D is undetermined. This CDR3 contains 14 residues. V was clipped by 0 bases and J by 0 bases, with 5 bases between them. The germline V gene has CDR1 MNHEY and CDR2 SVGAGI. The CDR3 protein is CASSYSSVNTEAFF. DNA of the CDR3: TGTGCCAGCAGTTACTCGTCAGTGAACACTGAAGCTTTCTTT.

This sequence joins TRBV9 and TRBJ2-1, with D possibly matching TRBD1 (6 bases). The V gene's germline CDR1 is SGDLS and CDR2 YYNGEE. The CDR3 totals 13 residues. V was shortened by 4 bases and J by 9 bases, with 14 bases between the two germline ends. The CDR3 sequence: CASSPSLGGEQFF. The CDR3, as DNA: TGTGCCAGCAGCCCAAGCCTAGGGGGTGAGCAGTTCTTC. Combining the CDR3 with reference TRBV9 and TRBJ2-1 gives the whole variable domain DSGVTQTPKHLITATGQRVTLRCSPRSGDLSVYWYQQSLDQGLQFLIQYYNGEERAKGNILERFSAQQFPDLHSELNLSSLELGDSALYFCASSPSLGGEQFFGPGTRLTVL.